Presented here are 28 T cell receptor beta chains from one specimen sequenced in a study of shared clonotypes between healthy human individuals. CD8 cells classed as naive were CD45RO-negative and positively selected for CCR7, excluding terminally differentiated effector memory CD45RA+ cells. Clones were sequenced by immunoSEQ multiplex PCR, and TCRdb holds only the in-frame ones, with some missing. This table has some 2.1 million clones, about 94% appearing once. The sequencing input was naive CD8+ T cells sorted from blood. All receptors derive from a man between 18 and 35 years old in good health.

In this sample, this clone turned up once. This sequence joins TRBV6-5 and TRBJ2-1; D might be TRBD1 (5 bases). The CDR3 is made up of 15 amino acids. V was clipped by 4 bases and J by 5 bases, with 15 bases between them. Looked up from germline, CDR1 is MNHEY and CDR2 is SVGAGI. The CDR3 protein is CASSFLATVHNEQFF. DNA for the CDR3: TGTGCCAGCAGTTTCCTGGCGACAGTACACAATGAGCAGTTCTTC.

J is TRBJ2-7 and V is TRBV5-1; possibly TRBD1 for D (5 bases). The V gene's germline CDR1 is SGHRS and CDR2 YFSETQ. The CDR3 totals 13 residues. V lost 4 bases and J 4 bases, leaving 12 bases between the germline ends. This CDR3 reads CASSRTYGYEQYF. The DNA of the CDR3 is TGCGCCAGCAGCCGGACATACGGTTACGAGCAGTACTTC.

V usage is TRBV18 and J usage is TRBJ2-5; D is possibly TRBD2 (6 bases). CDR3 length: 15 residues. V was cut by 3 bases and J by 5 bases, with 16 bases left in between. Per the germline V gene, CDR1 is KGHSH and CDR2 is LQKENI. The CDR3 loop is CASSPPEGSWETQYF. The CDR3 nucleotides read TGTGCCAGCTCACCGCCGGAGGGTAGTTGGGAGACCCAGTACTTC.

The CDR3 here is CASSEWGLAGGYNEQFF. CDR3 DNA: TGTGCCAGCAGTGAATGGGGACTAGCGGGGGGTTACAATGAGCAGTTCTTC. The rearrangement links TRBV2 to TRBJ2-1; TRBD2 agrees at 15 bases. The CDR3 consists of 17 residues. Germline CDR1 is SNHLY and CDR2 is FYNNEI. The V gene end was trimmed by 2 bases and the J gene end by 4 bases; junction bases not matched to a gene: 3.

The J gene is TRBJ2-5, the V gene TRBV9, with D perhaps being TRBD1 or TRBD2 (6 bases each). Germline V gene sequence: CDR1 SGDLS, CDR2 YYNGEE. This CDR3 is built from 15 residues. V was shortened by 0 bases and J by 4 bases, with 13 bases between the two germline ends. In nucleotides, the CDR3 is TGTGCCAGCAGCGTAGCGGCACAGGGAGGAGAGACCCAGTACTTC. Amino acids: CASSVAAQGGETQYF.

The gene calls are TRBV14 and TRBJ2-3, with TRBD1 matching over 8 bases. The CDR3 consists of 17 residues. J was trimmed by 0 bases and V by 4 bases; bases with no gene match: 9. CDR1 SGHDN and CDR2 FVKESK come from the germline V gene. CDR3 in amino acids: CASSRTWTGTSTDTQYF. CDR3 nucleotide sequence: TGTGCCAGCAGCCGGACCTGGACAGGGACTAGCACAGATACGCAGTATTTT.

In this sample, this clone turned up once. The chain couples TRBV6-5 to TRBJ1-2, with D tentatively TRBD1 (5 bases). The V gene's germline CDR1 is MNHEY and CDR2 SVGAGI. V was trimmed by 4 bases and J by 0 bases, leaving 12 bases between them. The CDR3 consists of 15 residues. The CDR3 sequence: CASSSPGQTNYGYTF. The CDR3 DNA is TGTGCCAGCAGTTCTCCGGGGCAAACTAACTATGGCTACACCTTC.

This clone was recorded once. The rearrangement joins TRBV4-1 to TRBJ2-3, with unresolved D. This CDR3 contains 14 residues. V shed 7 bases and J shed 1 base, with 12 bases lying between them. Germline V gives CDR1 MGHRA, CDR2 YSYEKL. The CDR3 region has the DNA TGCGCCAGCACATTTCGAGGCGGCACAGATACGCAGTATTTT. Amino acids: CASTFRGGTDTQYF.

This chain connects TRBV27 to TRBJ1-5, with TRBD1 matching 7 bases. V lost 6 bases, J lost 2 bases, and 4 bases stayed unmatched. Per germline, CDR1 MNHEY and CDR2 SMNVEV (reference sequence). The CDR3 loop spans 14 amino acids. CDR3 bases: TGTGCCAGCAGCATGACAGGGCGCAATCAGCCCCAGCATTTT. Translation: CASSMTGRNQPQHF.

The CDR3: CASVDRVPTYEQYF. The CDR3 nucleotides read TGTGCCAGCGTGGATAGAGTCCCTACCTACGAGCAGTACTTC. The chain combines TRBV2 with TRBJ2-7; D unclear. This CDR3 comprises 14 residues. Trimming took off 8 bases at V and 2 bases at J, with 16 bases between the two ends. Germline CDR1 reads SNHLY; CDR2 reads FYNNEI.

This chain joins TRBV9 and TRBJ1-5; no firm D call. Germline lookup yields CDR1 SGDLS and CDR2 YYNGEE. The CDR3 consists of 17 residues. Trimming pared 3 bases from V and 1 base from J, leaving 17 bases between. The chain's CDR3 is CASSGGVGKESNQPQHF. CDR3 coding DNA: TGTGCCAGCAGCGGGGGTGTGGGGAAGGAGAGCAATCAGCCCCAGCATTTT.

This clone was detected once. V gene TRBV19 combines with J gene TRBJ1-1; 8 bases map to TRBD1. Trimming took 5 bases from V and 4 from J; bases not matched to a gene: 15. The CDR3 totals 17 residues. Per germline, CDR1 LNHDA and CDR2 SQIVND (reference sequence). CDR3 in DNA: TGTGCCAGTAGTCCAGGGACAGGTCGGTCGTTGAGCACTGAAGCTTTCTTT. The encoded protein is CASSPGTGRSLSTEAFF.

The V gene is TRBV9, the J gene TRBJ2-5; the match to TRBD2 covers 7 bases. Germline V gene data show CDR1 as SGDLS and CDR2 as YYNGEE. This CDR3 is built from 15 residues. The junction had 5 bases not matched to a gene; V was cut back by 0 bases and J by 3 bases. Written as DNA, the CDR3 is TGTGCCAGCAGCGTAGGAGGGACTATCAAAGAGACCCAGTACTTC. This encodes CASSVGGTIKETQYF.

V gene TRBV7-8 combines with J gene TRBJ2-3; 9 nucleotides agree with TRBD1. CDR1 is SGHVS and CDR2 is FQNEAQ in the germline V gene. V lost 5 bases to trimming and J lost 2 bases; unmatched junction nucleotides: 8. This CDR3 spans 16 amino acids. CDR3 amino acids: CASSGQRDRATDTQYF. CDR3 in DNA: TGTGCCAGCAGCGGGCAGCGGGACAGGGCCACAGATACGCAGTATTTT.

The chain carries TRBV5-1 and TRBJ2-1; D remains ambiguous. Trimming took off 5 bases at V and 8 bases at J, with 11 bases between the two ends. This CDR3 has 12 residues. Germline V gene lookup returns CDR1 SGHRS and CDR2 YFSETQ. For the CDR3, the DNA is TGCGCCAGCAGTCACCAGGCAGATGAGCAGTTCTTC. Its translation is CASSHQADEQFF.

The chain recombines TRBV20-1 with TRBJ2-3; D remains ambiguous. V lost 8 bases and J 4 bases, leaving 10 bases between the germline ends. Germline assignment: CDR1 DFQATT and CDR2 SNEGSKA (reference sequence). This CDR3 contains 11 residues. The CDR3: CSSGSPDTQYF. The CDR3 region has the DNA TGCAGTTCGGGTTCCCCAGATACGCAGTATTTT.

Comments on this clone: Other nucleotide sequences from this sample produce the same CDR3. This chain links TRBV9 with TRBJ1-1, with D perhaps matching TRBD1 (5 bases). V was clipped by 3 bases and J by 1 base, with 10 bases between them. Germline CDR1 SGDLS, CDR2 YYNGEE. The CDR3 length is 14 residues. The CDR3 DNA sequence: TGTGCCAGCAGCGCGCCCGGGGGGAACACTGAAGCTTTCTTT. As protein: CASSAPGGNTEAFF.

With respect to this clone: Other DNA sequences in this sample translate to the same CDR3. CDR3 region: CSVVYTEAFF. CDR3 nucleotide sequence: TGCAGCGTTGTGTACACTGAAGCTTTCTTT. V gene TRBV29-1 combines with J gene TRBJ1-1, with no clear D. CDR3 length equals 10 residues. CDR1 and CDR2 from the germline V gene are SQVTM and ANQGSEA. V lost 4 bases and J lost 3, with 3 bases in between.

The chain combines TRBV9 with TRBJ2-1, with 11 bases lining up with TRBD2. Trimming removed 4 bases from V and 1 base from J; junction bases left unmatched: 4. The CDR3 spans 16 residues. Germline CDR1 and CDR2: SGDLS and YYNGEE. CDR3 nucleotide sequence: TGTGCCAGCAGCTCCCGGACTAGCGGGTCCTACAATGAGCAGTTCTTC. This translates into CASSSRTSGSYNEQFF.

The chain couples TRBV10-2 to TRBJ2-7; D uncertain. CDR1 and CDR2 (germline): WSHSY, SAAADI. This CDR3 contains 13 residues. With 4 bases removed from V and 2 bases from J, the gap between germline ends came to 9 bases. CDR3 coding DNA: TGCGCCAGCAGTGGAGAAACAACCTACGAGCAGTACTTC. It codes for CASSGETTYEQYF.

This chain links TRBV7-6 with TRBJ2-5; tentative D call: TRBD1 (7 bases). The V and J ends lost 1 base and 5 bases respectively, with 17 bases between them. The CDR3 length is 16 residues. In germline, CDR1 is SGHVS, CDR2 FNYEAQ. CDR3 sequence (DNA): TGTGCCAGCAGCTTAGACAGCGCAGGGGGGTGGGAGACCCAGTACTTC. It specifies CASSLDSAGGWETQYF.

The V gene is TRBV2, the J gene TRBJ2-5; tentatively, D is TRBD1 or TRBD2 (5 bases each). The V gene lost 5 bases and the J gene lost 1 base, with 17 bases spanning the gap. In germline, CDR1 is SNHLY, CDR2 FYNNEI. The CDR3 consists of 16 residues. The CDR3 nucleotides are TGTGCCAGCAGTTCCGGGACCCCCATTTTCCAAGAGACCCAGTACTTC. Protein: CASSSGTPIFQETQYF.

As regards this clone: An end of the junction does not agree with germline; a read error may underlie this. The chain links TRBV6-1 to TRBJ1-1; 8 bases fit TRBD1. Per the germline V gene, CDR1 is MNHNS and CDR2 is SASEGT. This CDR3 region has 15 residues. CDR3 DNA: TGTGCCAGCAGAGAAGCGCTTACAGGGGGATCTGAAGCTTTCTTT. It translates to CASREALTGGSEAFF.

The chain uses TRBV13 and TRBJ1-4; D is possibly TRBD1 (5 bases). The germline V gene has CDR1 PRHDT and CDR2 FYEKMQ (reference sequence). The CDR3 runs 13 residues. V shed 8 bases and J shed 5 bases, with 12 bases lying between them. Written as DNA, the CDR3 is TGTGCCAGCTCACGGGACCTGAATGAAAAACTGTTTTTT. This sequence encodes CASSRDLNEKLFF.

The rearrangement joins TRBV27 to TRBJ2-7; 8 positions agree with TRBD1. The V and J ends lost 5 bases and 4 bases, in that order; junction bases with no gene match: 13. Germline CDR1 and CDR2: MNHEY and SMNVEV (reference sequence). This CDR3 spans 16 amino acids. The CDR3 spells CASSPSTGTGLYEQYF. CDR3 nucleotide sequence: TGTGCCAGCAGTCCATCTACCGGGACAGGTTTATACGAGCAGTACTTC.

The chain employs TRBV2 and TRBJ1-1; the D is unclear. This CDR3 region has 12 residues. Germline CDR1 SNHLY, CDR2 FYNNEI. V was pared by 10 bases and J by 2 bases, with 11 bases between. The CDR3 DNA sequence: TGTGCCACCCATAGCGGTAACACTGAAGCTTTCTTT. Protein sequence: CATHSGNTEAFF.

CDR3 sequence: CASSYVGRAQYEQYF. CDR3 sequence (DNA): TGTGCCAGCAGTTACGTGGGCAGGGCGCAGTACGAGCAGTACTTC. The chain couples TRBV6-5 to TRBJ2-7; D perhaps matches TRBD1 (5 bases). This CDR3 has 15 amino acids. V gave up 2 bases and J gave up 4 bases, with 15 bases separating them. Germline V gene lookup returns CDR1 MNHEY and CDR2 SVGAGI.

V usage is TRBV6-1 and J usage is TRBJ2-5; TRBD1 might be the D (6 bases). V lost 6 bases and J 1 base, leaving 15 bases between the germline ends. This CDR3 contains 15 residues. The germline V gene encodes CDR1 MNHNS and CDR2 SASEGT. The CDR3 bases are TGTGCCAGCAGCTGGGACACCCCAGGCCAAGAGACCCAGTACTTC. Its translation is CASSWDTPGQETQYF.